This T cell receptor (beta chain) derives from a study of radiation and T cells in renal cell carcinoma. Overall study findings and caveats: Pretreatment tumor biopsies were lacking, so baseline clonotypes are unknown.

Sequencing used immunoSEQ multiplex PCR; TCRdb keeps in-frame clones, though not all of them. The table lists just over 95,000 clones, roughly 82% of them singletons, with 6.5% to 8% in the top ten. Details on this clone: Its antigen is not identified.

Documented time point: blood 4 weeks post-SBRT, at nephrectomy. Treatment reported: 15 Gy SBRT to primary tumor, nephrectomy 4 weeks later. This renal cell carcinoma was of the clear cell type. This sequence was found in a man aged 60-69 years with renal cell carcinoma. The material was blood, obtained from a patient whose treatment included radiotherapy and nephrectomy.

CDR3 nucleotide sequence: TGTGCCAGCAGGTCGAACAGGGGAACGCCCGGGGAGCTGTTTTTT. The encoded protein is CASRSNRGTPGELFF. This chain links TRBV11-2 with TRBJ2-2; 7 nucleotides line up with TRBD1. Germline CDR1 reads SGHAT; CDR2 reads FQNNGV. The CDR3 is made up of 15 amino acids. With 6 bases clipped from V and 6 bases from J, the junction kept 10 bases outside the gene matches.